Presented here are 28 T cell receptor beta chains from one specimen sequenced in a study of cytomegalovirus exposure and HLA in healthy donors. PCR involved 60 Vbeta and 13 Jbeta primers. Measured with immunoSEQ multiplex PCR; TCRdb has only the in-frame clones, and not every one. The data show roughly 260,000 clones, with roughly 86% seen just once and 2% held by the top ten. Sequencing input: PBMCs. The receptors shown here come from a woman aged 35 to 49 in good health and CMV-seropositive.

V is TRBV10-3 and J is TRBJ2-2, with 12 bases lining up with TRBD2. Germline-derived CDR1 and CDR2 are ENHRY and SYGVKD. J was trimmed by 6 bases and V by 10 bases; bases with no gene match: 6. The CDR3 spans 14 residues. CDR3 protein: CASRLAGEAGELFF. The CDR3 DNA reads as TGTGCCAGTCGACTAGCGGGAGAAGCCGGGGAGCTGTTTTTT.

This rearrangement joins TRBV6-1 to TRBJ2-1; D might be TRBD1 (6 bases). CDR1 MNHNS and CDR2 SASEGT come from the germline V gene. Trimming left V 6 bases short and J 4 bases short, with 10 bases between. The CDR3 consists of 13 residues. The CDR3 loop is CASSRTDYNEQFF. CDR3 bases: TGTGCCAGCAGCCGGACAGATTACAATGAGCAGTTCTTC.

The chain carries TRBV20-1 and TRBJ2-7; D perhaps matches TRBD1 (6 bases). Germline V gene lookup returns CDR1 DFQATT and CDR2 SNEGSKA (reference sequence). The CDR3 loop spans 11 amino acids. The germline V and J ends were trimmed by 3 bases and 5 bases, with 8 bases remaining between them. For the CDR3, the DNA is TGCAGTGCTAGGAGGGGGAACGAGCAGTACTTC. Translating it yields CSARRGNEQYF.

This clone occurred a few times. CDR3 nucleotides: TGCGCCAGCAGTCCTGTAAATTCACCCCTCCACTTT. It codes for CASSPVNSPLHF. The chain combines TRBV10-1 with TRBJ1-6, with D unclear. V lost 5 bases and J 7 bases, leaving 6 bases between the germline ends. CDR1 and CDR2 from the germline V gene are WNHNN and SYGVQD (reference sequence). This CDR3 has 12 residues.

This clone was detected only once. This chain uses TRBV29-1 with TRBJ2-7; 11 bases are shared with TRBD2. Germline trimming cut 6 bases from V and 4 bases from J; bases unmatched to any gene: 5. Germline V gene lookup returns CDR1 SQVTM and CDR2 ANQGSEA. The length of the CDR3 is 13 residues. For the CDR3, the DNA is TGCAGCGTCAGACTAGCGGGAAGTTACGAGCAGTACTTC. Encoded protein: CSVRLAGSYEQYF.

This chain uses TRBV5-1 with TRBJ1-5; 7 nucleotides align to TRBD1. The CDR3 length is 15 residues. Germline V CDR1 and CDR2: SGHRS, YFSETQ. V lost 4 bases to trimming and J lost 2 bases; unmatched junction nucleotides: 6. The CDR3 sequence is CASSTGTDGNQPQHF. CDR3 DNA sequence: TGCGCCAGCAGCACCGGGACAGACGGCAATCAGCCCCAGCATTTT.

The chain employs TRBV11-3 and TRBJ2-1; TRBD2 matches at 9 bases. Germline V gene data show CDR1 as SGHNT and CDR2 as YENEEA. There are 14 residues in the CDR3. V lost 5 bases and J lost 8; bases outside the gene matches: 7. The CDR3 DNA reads TGTGCCAGCAGCCCGGGTGGCGGGAGGGATGAGCAGTTCTTC. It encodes CASSPGGGRDEQFF.

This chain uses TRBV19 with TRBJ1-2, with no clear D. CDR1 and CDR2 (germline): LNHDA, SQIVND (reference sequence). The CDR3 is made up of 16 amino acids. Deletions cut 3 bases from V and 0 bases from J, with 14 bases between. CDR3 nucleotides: TGTGCCAGTAGTATTGAGGTGCTCGGAGCTAACTATGGCTACACCTTC. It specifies CASSIEVLGANYGYTF.

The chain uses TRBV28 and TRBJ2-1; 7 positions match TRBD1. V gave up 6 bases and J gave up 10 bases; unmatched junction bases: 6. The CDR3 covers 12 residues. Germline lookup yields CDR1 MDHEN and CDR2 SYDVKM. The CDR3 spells CASREGAREQFF. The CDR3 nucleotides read TGTGCCAGCAGAGAGGGGGCAAGGGAGCAGTTCTTC.

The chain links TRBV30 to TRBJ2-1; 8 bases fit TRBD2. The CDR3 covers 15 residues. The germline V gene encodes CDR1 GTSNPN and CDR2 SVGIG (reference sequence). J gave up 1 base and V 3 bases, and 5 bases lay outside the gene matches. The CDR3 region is CAWRERERSYNEQFF. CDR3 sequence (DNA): TGTGCCTGGAGGGAGCGGGAGCGTTCCTACAATGAGCAGTTCTTC.

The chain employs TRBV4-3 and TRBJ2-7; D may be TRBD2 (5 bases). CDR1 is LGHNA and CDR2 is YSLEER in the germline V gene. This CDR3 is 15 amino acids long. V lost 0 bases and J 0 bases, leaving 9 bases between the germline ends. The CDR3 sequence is CASSQDLGDSYEQYF. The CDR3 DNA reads TGCGCCAGCAGCCAAGATCTCGGGGACTCCTACGAGCAGTACTTC.

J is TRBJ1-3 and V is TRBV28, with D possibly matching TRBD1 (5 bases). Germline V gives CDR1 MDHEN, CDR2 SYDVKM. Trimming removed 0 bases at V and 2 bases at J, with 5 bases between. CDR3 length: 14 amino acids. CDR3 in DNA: TGTGCCAGCAGTTTATGGGGGCCTGGAAACACCATATATTTT. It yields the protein CASSLWGPGNTIYF.

In nucleotides, the CDR3 is TGTGCCAGCAGTGAATGGAGGGGCGGAGAAGGCGAGCAGTACTTC. As protein: CASSEWRGGEGEQYF. The V and J genes are TRBV6-1 and TRBJ2-7; D possibly corresponds to TRBD2 (6 bases). Deletions cut 2 bases from V and 6 bases from J, with 17 bases between. CDR1 MNHNS and CDR2 SASEGT come from the germline V gene. This CDR3 contains 15 residues.

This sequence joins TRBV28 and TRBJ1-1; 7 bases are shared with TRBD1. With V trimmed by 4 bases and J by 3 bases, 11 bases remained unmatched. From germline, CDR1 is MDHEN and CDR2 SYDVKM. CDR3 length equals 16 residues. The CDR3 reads CASSYSLGGRDTEAFF. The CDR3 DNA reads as TGTGCCAGCAGTTACAGCCTAGGGGGCAGGGACACTGAAGCTTTCTTT.

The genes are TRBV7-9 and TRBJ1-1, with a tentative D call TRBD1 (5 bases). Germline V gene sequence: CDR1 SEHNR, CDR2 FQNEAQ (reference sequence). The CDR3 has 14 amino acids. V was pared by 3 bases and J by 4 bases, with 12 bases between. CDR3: CASSFQGITTEAFF. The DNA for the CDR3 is TGTGCCAGCAGCTTCCAGGGAATTACCACTGAAGCTTTCTTT.

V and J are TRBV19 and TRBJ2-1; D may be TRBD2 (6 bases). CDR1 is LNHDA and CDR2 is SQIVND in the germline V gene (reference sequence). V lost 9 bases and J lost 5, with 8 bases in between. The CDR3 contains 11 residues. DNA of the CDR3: TGTGCCAGCGGGGGACACAATGAGCAGTTCTTC. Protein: CASGGHNEQFF.

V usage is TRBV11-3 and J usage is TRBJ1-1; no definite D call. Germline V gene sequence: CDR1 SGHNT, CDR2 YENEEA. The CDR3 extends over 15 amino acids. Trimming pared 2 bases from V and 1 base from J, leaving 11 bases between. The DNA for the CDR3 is TGTGCCAGCAGCTTATTGGCAGGTGGGAACACTGAAGCTTTCTTT. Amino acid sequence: CASSLLAGGNTEAFF.

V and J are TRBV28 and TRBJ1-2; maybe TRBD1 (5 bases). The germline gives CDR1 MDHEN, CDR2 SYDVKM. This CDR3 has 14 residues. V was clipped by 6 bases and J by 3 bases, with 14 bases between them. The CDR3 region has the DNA TGTGCCAGCAGCCCCCGTGACAGAGACTATGGCTACACCTTC. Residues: CASSPRDRDYGYTF.

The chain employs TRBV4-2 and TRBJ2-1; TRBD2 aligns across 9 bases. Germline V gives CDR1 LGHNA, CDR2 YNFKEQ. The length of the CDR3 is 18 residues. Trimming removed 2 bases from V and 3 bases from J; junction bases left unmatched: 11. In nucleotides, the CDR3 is TGTGCCAGCAGCCAATTCACTCCTAGCGGGATGGGCTACAATGAGCAGTTCTTC. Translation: CASSQFTPSGMGYNEQFF.

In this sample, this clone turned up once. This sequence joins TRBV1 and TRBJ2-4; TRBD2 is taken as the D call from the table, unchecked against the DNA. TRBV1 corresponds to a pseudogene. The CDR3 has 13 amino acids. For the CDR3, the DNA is TGCACCAGCAGCCCGGGAGGGCAGTGGATTCAGTACTTC. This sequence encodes CTSSPGGQWIQYF.

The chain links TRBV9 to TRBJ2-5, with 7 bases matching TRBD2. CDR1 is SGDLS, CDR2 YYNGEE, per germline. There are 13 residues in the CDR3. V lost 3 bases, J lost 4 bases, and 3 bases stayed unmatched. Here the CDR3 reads CASSGGSRETQYF. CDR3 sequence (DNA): TGTGCCAGCAGCGGCGGGAGTCGAGAGACCCAGTACTTC.

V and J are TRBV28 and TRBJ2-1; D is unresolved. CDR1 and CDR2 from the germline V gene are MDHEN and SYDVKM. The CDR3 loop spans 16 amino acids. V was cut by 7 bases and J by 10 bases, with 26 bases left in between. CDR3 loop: CASIGPFGLPVREQFF. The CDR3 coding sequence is TGTGCCAGCATTGGGCCTTTTGGGTTACCAGTTCGAGAGCAGTTCTTC.

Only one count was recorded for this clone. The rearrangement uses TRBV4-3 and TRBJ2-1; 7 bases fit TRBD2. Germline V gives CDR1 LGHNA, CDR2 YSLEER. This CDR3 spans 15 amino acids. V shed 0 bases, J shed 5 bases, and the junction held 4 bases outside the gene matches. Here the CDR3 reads CASSQEIGRNNEQFF. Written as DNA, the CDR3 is TGCGCCAGCAGCCAAGAGATCGGGAGGAACAATGAGCAGTTCTTC.

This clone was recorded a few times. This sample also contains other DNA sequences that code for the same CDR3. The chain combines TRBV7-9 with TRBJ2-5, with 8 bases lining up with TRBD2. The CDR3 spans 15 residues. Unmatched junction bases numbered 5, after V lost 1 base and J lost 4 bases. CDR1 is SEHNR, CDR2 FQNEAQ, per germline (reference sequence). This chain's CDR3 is CASSLDTGGRETQYF. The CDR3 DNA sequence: TGTGCCAGCAGCTTAGATACGGGAGGGAGAGAGACCCAGTACTTC. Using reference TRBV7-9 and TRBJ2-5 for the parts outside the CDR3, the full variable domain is DTGVSQNPRHKITKRGQNVTFRCDPISEHNRLYWYRQTLGQGPEFLTYFQNEAQLEKSRLLSDRFSAERPKGSFSTLEIQRTEQGDSAMYLCASSLDTGGRETQYFGPGTRLLVL.

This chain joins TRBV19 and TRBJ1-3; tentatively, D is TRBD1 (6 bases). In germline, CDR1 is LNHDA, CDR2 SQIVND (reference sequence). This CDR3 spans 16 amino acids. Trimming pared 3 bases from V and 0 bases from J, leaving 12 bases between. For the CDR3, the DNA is TGTGCCAGTAGTATGAGGGAAGGGGGCTCTGGAAACACCATATATTTT. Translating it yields CASSMREGGSGNTIYF.

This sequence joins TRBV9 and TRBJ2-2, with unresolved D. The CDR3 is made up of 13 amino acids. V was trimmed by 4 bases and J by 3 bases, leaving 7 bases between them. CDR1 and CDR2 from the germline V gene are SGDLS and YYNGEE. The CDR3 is CASSPTYTGELFF. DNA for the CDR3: TGTGCCAGCAGCCCGACATACACCGGGGAGCTGTTTTTT.

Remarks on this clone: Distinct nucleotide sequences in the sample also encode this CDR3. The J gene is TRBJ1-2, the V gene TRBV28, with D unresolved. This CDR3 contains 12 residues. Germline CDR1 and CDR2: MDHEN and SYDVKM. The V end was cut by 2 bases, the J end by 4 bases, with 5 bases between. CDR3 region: CASSLAGYGYTF. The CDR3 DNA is TGTGCCAGCAGTTTAGCGGGCTATGGCTACACCTTC.

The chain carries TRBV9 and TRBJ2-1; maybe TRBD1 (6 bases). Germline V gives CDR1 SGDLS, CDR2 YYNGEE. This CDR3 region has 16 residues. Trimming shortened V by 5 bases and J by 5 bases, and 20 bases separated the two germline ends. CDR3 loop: CASSAKTGTLHNEQFF. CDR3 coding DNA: TGTGCCAGCAGTGCTAAAACAGGGACCTTGCACAATGAGCAGTTCTTC.